Following are 28 T cell receptor beta chains from one sample sequenced in a study of cytomegalovirus exposure and HLA in healthy donors. This PCR relied on a set of 60 Vbeta primers and 13 Jbeta primers. Some clones are missing from TCRdb's copy, which holds only in-frame ones; the method was immunoSEQ multiplex PCR. In the table there are about 120,000 clones, over 60% of which are singletons. Material for sequencing was PBMCs. Receptors were obtained from a man between 18 and 29 years old in good health and CMV-seronegative.

The V and J genes are TRBV19 and TRBJ2-3, with TRBD2 matching over 11 bases. The CDR3 has 16 amino acids. V dropped 1 base and J dropped 4; count of bases not matched to a gene: 4. Germline CDR1 is LNHDA and CDR2 is SQIVND (reference sequence). The DNA for the CDR3 is TGTGCCAGTAGTATAGTTAGCGGGAGGGCGGCAGATACGCAGTATTTT. Translated, it gives CASSIVSGRAADTQYF.

The chain couples TRBV7-9 to TRBJ1-2; D remains unclear. Trimming took 5 bases from V and 2 from J, leaving 6 bases between them. Germline lookup yields CDR1 SEHNR and CDR2 FQNEAQ (reference sequence). The CDR3 runs 12 residues. The CDR3 nucleotides are TGTGCCAGCAGCGCCGGGAACTATGGCTACACCTTC. It yields the protein CASSAGNYGYTF. The full variable domain, rest sourced from reference TRBV7-9 and TRBJ1-2, is DTGVSQNPRHKITKRGQNVTFRCDPISEHNRLYWYRQTLGQGPEFLTYFQNEAQLEKSRLLSDRFSAERPKGSFSTLEIQRTEQGDSAMYLCASSAGNYGYTFGSGTRLTVV.

This rearrangement joins TRBV4-2 to TRBJ1-1; 11 bases are a match to TRBD1. J gave up 6 bases and V 1 base, and 4 bases lay outside the gene matches. Germline V gene lookup returns CDR1 LGHNA and CDR2 YNFKEQ. This CDR3 spans 15 amino acids. This chain's CDR3 is CASSQVRTGGSEAFF. CDR3 in DNA: TGTGCCAGCAGCCAAGTAAGGACAGGGGGCTCTGAAGCTTTCTTT.

The genes are TRBV7-9 and TRBJ1-1, with D possibly being TRBD1 (5 bases). V was shortened by 7 bases and J by 7 bases, with 13 bases between the two germline ends. The CDR3 is made up of 12 amino acids. Per the germline V gene, CDR1 is SEHNR and CDR2 is FQNEAQ (reference sequence). Written as DNA, the CDR3 is TGTGCCAGCAATCGGGGGGGAGATGAAGCTTTCTTT. Translation: CASNRGGDEAFF.

The chain has TRBV7-3 and TRBJ2-2; 9 bases fit TRBD1. Germline CDR1 is SGHTA and CDR2 is FQGTGA. Germline trimming cut 5 bases from V and 6 bases from J; bases unmatched to any gene: 13. The CDR3 loop spans 17 amino acids. CDR3 region: CASSKLPGQGQSGELFF. As DNA, the CDR3 is TGTGCCAGCAGCAAACTCCCGGGACAGGGTCAATCCGGGGAGCTGTTTTTT.

This chain joins TRBV9 and TRBJ2-1; 9 positions match TRBD2. From germline, CDR1 is SGDLS and CDR2 YYNGEE. The CDR3 has 16 amino acids. The junction had 10 bases not matched to a gene; V was cut back by 3 bases and J by 6 bases. In DNA form, the CDR3 reads TGTGCCAGCAGCGCGACTAGCGGAACTACGCCCAATGAGCAGTTCTTC. It yields the protein CASSATSGTTPNEQFF. Full variable domain (rest looked up from reference TRBV9 and TRBJ2-1): DSGVTQTPKHLITATGQRVTLRCSPRSGDLSVYWYQQSLDQGLQFLIQYYNGEERAKGNILERFSAQQFPDLHSELNLSSLELGDSALYFCASSATSGTTPNEQFFGPGTRLTVL.

This clone has a handful of counts. The CDR3 protein is CASSPPRGELFF. Written as DNA, the CDR3 is TGTGCCAGCAGCCCCCCGCGCGGGGAGCTGTTTTTT. The J gene is TRBJ2-2, the V gene TRBV6-5; D is ambiguous. The CDR3 runs 12 residues. Germline lookup yields CDR1 MNHEY and CDR2 SVGAGI. V lost 6 bases and J lost 7, with 9 bases in between.

The rearrangement links TRBV7-7 to TRBJ2-7; a weak D match, TRBD2 (5 bases). With 5 bases removed from V and 0 bases from J, the gap between germline ends came to 14 bases. The germline CDR1 and CDR2 sequences are SSHAT and FNYEAQ (reference sequence). The CDR3 loop spans 15 amino acids. The chain's CDR3 is CASSASPGSSYEQYF. The CDR3 DNA is TGTGCCAGCAGCGCATCTCCGGGAAGCTCCTACGAGCAGTACTTC.

This chain connects TRBV10-3 to TRBJ2-1, with 13 bases fitting TRBD2. Germline CDR1 reads ENHRY; CDR2 reads SYGVKD. This CDR3 has 14 residues. Germline trimming cut 3 bases from V and 8 bases from J; bases unmatched to any gene: 1. The chain's CDR3 is CAISELAGGYEQFF. CDR3 nucleotides: TGTGCCATCAGTGAACTAGCGGGGGGGTATGAGCAGTTCTTC.

For this clone: The junction departs from germline at one end; a sequencing error may be responsible. V is TRBV7-9 and J is TRBJ1-1; 7 nucleotides match TRBD1. This CDR3 is built from 15 residues. Germline loops: CDR1 SEHNR, CDR2 FQNEAQ (reference sequence). The CDR3 bases are TGTTCCAGCAGCCCACCCGGGACAGCCCCTGGAGTAGCTTTCTTT. Translation: CSSSPPGTAPGVAFF.

The chain is built from TRBV28 and TRBJ2-5; the match to TRBD1 covers 12 bases. Trimming at V came to 1 base and at J to 5 bases, leaving 5 bases not matched to a gene. CDR3 size: 16 residues. Germline CDR1 is MDHEN and CDR2 is SYDVKM. This CDR3 is CASSLLGQGAGETQYF. The CDR3 bases are TGTGCCAGCAGTTTATTGGGACAGGGGGCAGGGGAGACCCAGTACTTC.

The chain carries TRBV28 and TRBJ1-1, with a possible D match to TRBD1 (6 bases). The CDR3 has 15 residues. The V end was cut by 7 bases, the J end by 0 bases, with 15 bases between. CDR1 and CDR2 from the germline V gene are MDHEN and SYDVKM. CDR3 in amino acids: CASKGGSGVNTEAFF. The CDR3 nucleotides are TGTGCCAGCAAGGGGGGGTCGGGAGTGAACACTGAAGCTTTCTTT.

This rearrangement joins TRBV20-1 to TRBJ2-5; D ambiguous. Germline V gene data show CDR1 as DFQATT and CDR2 as SNEGSKA (reference sequence). V was cut by 6 bases and J by 4 bases, with 9 bases left in between. CDR3 size: 11 residues. CDR3 DNA: TGCAGTGCGCGCCGGTCAGAGACCCAGTACTTC. Protein sequence: CSARRSETQYF.

CDR3 DNA: TGTGCCAGCAGTTCTTACCGGGCCGGGGAGCTGTTTTTT. Translated: CASSSYRAGELFF. The chain has TRBV27 and TRBJ2-2, with D uncertain. The CDR3 is made up of 13 amino acids. Looked up from germline, CDR1 is MNHEY and CDR2 is SMNVEV (reference sequence). V was clipped by 4 bases and J by 6 bases, with 9 bases between them.

The chain couples TRBV28 to TRBJ1-2, with D maybe TRBD1 (6 bases). The CDR3 contains 13 residues. Germline assignment: CDR1 MDHEN and CDR2 SYDVKM. V lost 6 bases and J lost 7, with 15 bases in between. The CDR3 is CASSGGGPLGYTF. CDR3 nucleotides: TGTGCCAGCAGCGGGGGGGGCCCCCTTGGCTACACCTTC.

The chain is built from TRBV7-6 and TRBJ2-5, with TRBD2 matching 7 bases. The germline gives CDR1 SGHVS, CDR2 FNYEAQ. Unmatched junction bases numbered 13, after V lost 4 bases and J lost 2 bases. The CDR3 spans 17 residues. The CDR3 reads CASSSVPRGFTQETQYF. The DNA for the CDR3 is TGTGCCAGCAGCTCCGTCCCGCGGGGGTTCACACAAGAGACCCAGTACTTC.

This clone occurred a few times. V is TRBV30 and J is TRBJ1-1; D is ambiguous. The CDR3 runs 11 residues. V was pared by 2 bases and J by 7 bases, with 8 bases between. CDR1 and CDR2 (germline): GTSNPN, SVGIG (reference sequence). CDR3 nucleotide sequence: TGTGCCTGGAGTACCGGGATTGAAGCTTTCTTT. Its translation: CAWSTGIEAFF. Full variable domain (rest looked up from reference TRBV30 and TRBJ1-1): SQTIHQWPATLVQPVGSPLSLECTVEGTSNPNLYWYRQAAGRGLQLLFYSVGIGQISSEVPQNLSASRPQDRQFILSSKKLLLSDSGFYLCAWSTGIEAFFGQGTRLTVV.

With respect to this clone: Other DNA sequences in the same sample also yield this CDR3. The chain recombines TRBV5-1 with TRBJ2-3; a weak D match, TRBD2 (6 bases). CDR1 is SGHRS, CDR2 YFSETQ, per germline. Trimming pared 3 bases from V and 1 base from J, leaving 12 bases between. The CDR3 consists of 15 residues. For the CDR3, the DNA is TGCGCCAGCAGCTGGACGGGAGTCGGCACAGATACGCAGTATTTT. Protein: CASSWTGVGTDTQYF.

Only one count was recorded for this clone. V and J are TRBV9 and TRBJ2-5; D gene ambiguous. The CDR3 is made up of 14 amino acids. The V end lost 4 bases, the J end lost 4 bases, and 14 bases lay between the germline ends. CDR1 and CDR2 (germline): SGDLS, YYNGEE. Here the CDR3 reads CASSPHQVAETQYF. The DNA for the CDR3 is TGTGCCAGCAGCCCCCACCAGGTGGCAGAGACCCAGTACTTC.

The chain is built from TRBV14 and TRBJ2-7; possibly TRBD2 for D (5 bases). Deletions cut 1 base from V and 0 bases from J, with 16 bases between. Germline CDR1 is SGHDN and CDR2 is FVKESK. The CDR3 sequence is 17 residues long. Here the CDR3 DNA reads TGTGCCAGCAGCCAAGGGGTCCTCCGCGGAGGCTCCTACGAGCAGTACTTC. Its protein is CASSQGVLRGGSYEQYF.

This sequence joins TRBV6-5 and TRBJ1-2; no clear D. Germline CDR1 reads MNHEY; CDR2 reads SVGAGI. V dropped 0 bases and J dropped 5 bases, with 13 bases sitting between them. This CDR3 region has 15 residues. CDR3 sequence: CASSYSRHPGYGYTF. DNA for the CDR3: TGTGCCAGCAGTTACTCGAGACACCCGGGGTATGGCTACACCTTC.

The table lists this clone with a few counts. This chain links TRBV5-8 with TRBJ1-3; D ambiguous. CDR3 length: 14 residues. CDR1 and CDR2 (germline): SGHTS, YDEGEE. V was clipped by 4 bases and J by 7 bases, with 15 bases between them. CDR3 nucleotides: TGTGCCAGCAGCCAAGACGCGCCGGGGAACACCATATATTTT. This encodes CASSQDAPGNTIYF.

This clone was picked up a small number of times. The chain uses TRBV5-4 and TRBJ1-1; D is perhaps TRBD1 (6 bases). V was cut by 4 bases and J by 5 bases, with 15 bases left in between. Germline assignment: CDR1 SGHNT and CDR2 YYREEE (reference sequence). The CDR3 is made up of 14 amino acids. In DNA form, the CDR3 reads TGTGCCAGCAGCAAAGGGGGGGACGAGACTGAAGCTTTCTTT. It translates to CASSKGGDETEAFF.

CDR3 sequence (DNA): TGTGCCAGCAGCGTAGCCGGGGGGAGCTCTGGAAACACCATATATTTT. It codes for CASSVAGGSSGNTIYF. The rearrangement links TRBV9 to TRBJ1-3; weak D call: TRBD1 (5 bases). The CDR3 consists of 16 residues. Germline V gives CDR1 SGDLS, CDR2 YYNGEE. Between the trimmed V and J ends, which lost 0 bases and 0 bases, there was a span of 10 bases.

Only a few counts were recorded for this clone. The V call is TRBV28, the J call TRBJ2-5, with 13 bases lining up with TRBD2. The length of the CDR3 is 16 residues. The ends lost 4 bases at V and 6 bases at J; junction bases unmatched: 8. CDR1 is MDHEN and CDR2 is SYDVKM in the germline V gene. The CDR3 is CASSSRTSGSVKTQYF. DNA of the CDR3: TGTGCCAGCAGTTCACGGACTAGCGGGAGTGTAAAGACCCAGTACTTC.

The J gene is TRBJ1-1, the V gene TRBV6-1, with TRBD1 identical over 11 bases. The V gene end was trimmed by 8 bases and the J gene end by 1 base; junction bases not matched to a gene: 6. This CDR3 is 15 amino acids long. Germline CDR1 and CDR2: MNHNS and SASEGT. CDR3 loop: CASGDRGASNTEAFF. The CDR3 region has the DNA TGTGCCAGCGGGGACAGGGGGGCTTCGAACACTGAAGCTTTCTTT.

This clone has only a few counts. V usage is TRBV5-8 and J usage is TRBJ2-3; 10 bases fit TRBD2. V lost 3 bases, J lost 1 base, and 5 bases stayed unmatched. The CDR3 contains 16 residues. In germline, CDR1 is SGHTS, CDR2 YDEGEE. The chain's CDR3 is CASSWGLAHGTDTQYF. The CDR3 nucleotides are TGTGCCAGCAGCTGGGGACTAGCGCACGGCACAGATACGCAGTATTTT.

CDR3 region: CASSYRVADEAFF. For the CDR3, the DNA is TGTGCCAGCAGCTACAGGGTTGCGGATGAAGCTTTCTTT. This sequence joins TRBV27 and TRBJ1-1, with D possibly TRBD1 on 6 matching bases. Germline lookup yields CDR1 MNHEY and CDR2 SMNVEV (reference sequence). V was pared by 6 bases and J by 7 bases, with 15 bases between. The CDR3 spans 13 residues.